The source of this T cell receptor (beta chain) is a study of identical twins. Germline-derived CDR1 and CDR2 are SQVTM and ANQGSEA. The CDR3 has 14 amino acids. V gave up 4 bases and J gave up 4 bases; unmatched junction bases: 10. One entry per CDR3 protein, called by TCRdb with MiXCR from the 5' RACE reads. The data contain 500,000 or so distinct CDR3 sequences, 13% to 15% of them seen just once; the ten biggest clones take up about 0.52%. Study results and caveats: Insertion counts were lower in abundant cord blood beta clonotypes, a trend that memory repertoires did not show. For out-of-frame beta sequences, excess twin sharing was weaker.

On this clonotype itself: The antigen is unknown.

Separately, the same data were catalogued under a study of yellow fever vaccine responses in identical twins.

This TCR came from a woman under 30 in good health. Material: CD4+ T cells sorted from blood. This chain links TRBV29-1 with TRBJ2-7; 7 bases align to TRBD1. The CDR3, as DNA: TGCAGCGTTGTGAACAGGGGATTAAGGTACGAGCAGTACTTC. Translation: CSVVNRGLRYEQYF.